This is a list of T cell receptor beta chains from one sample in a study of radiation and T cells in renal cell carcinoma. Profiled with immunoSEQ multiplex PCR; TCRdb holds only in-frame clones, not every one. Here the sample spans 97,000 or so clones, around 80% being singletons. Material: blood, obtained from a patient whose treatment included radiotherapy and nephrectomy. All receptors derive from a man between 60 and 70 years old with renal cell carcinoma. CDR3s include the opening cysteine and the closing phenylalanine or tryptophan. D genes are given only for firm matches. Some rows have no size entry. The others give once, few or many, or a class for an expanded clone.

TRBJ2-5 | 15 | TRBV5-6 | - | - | CASSSSGGARETQYF | TGTGCCAGCAGCTCCTCTGGAGGAGCCCGGGAGACCCAGTACTTC
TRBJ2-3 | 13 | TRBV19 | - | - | CASRTAGTDTQYF | TGTGCCAGTAGGACAGCAGGCACAGATACGCAGTATTTT
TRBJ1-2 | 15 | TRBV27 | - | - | CASSLGGLSNYGYTF | TGTGCCAGCAGTTTAGGTGGCCTATCTAACTATGGCTACACCTTC
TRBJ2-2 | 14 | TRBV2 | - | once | CAGGKNRGTGELFF | TGTGCCGGGGGGAAAAACAGGGGCACCGGGGAGCTGTTTTTT
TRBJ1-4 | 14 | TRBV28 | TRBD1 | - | CASRLGQGAGKLFF | TGTGCCAGCAGGCTAGGACAGGGGGCAGGAAAACTGTTTTTT
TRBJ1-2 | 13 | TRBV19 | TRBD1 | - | CASSPQGWESYTF | TGTGCCAGTAGTCCACAGGGGTGGGAAAGCTACACCTTC
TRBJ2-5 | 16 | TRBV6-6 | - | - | CASSYSGRGTQETQYF | TGTGCCAGCAGTTACTCGGGCAGGGGAACTCAAGAGACCCAGTACTTC
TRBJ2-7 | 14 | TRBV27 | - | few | CASAVYTGNHEQYF | TGTGCCTCAGCAGTTTACACAGGGAATCACGAGCAGTACTTC
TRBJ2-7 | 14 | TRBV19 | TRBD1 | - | CASIGTGGDYEQYF | TGTGCCAGTATAGGGACAGGGGGCGACTACGAGCAGTACTTC
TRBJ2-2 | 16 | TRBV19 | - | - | CASSIDQGQNTGELFF | TGTGCCAGTAGTATAGATCAAGGACAGAACACCGGGGAGCTGTTTTTT
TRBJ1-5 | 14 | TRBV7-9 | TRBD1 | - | CASSLGQGDQPQHF | TGTGCCAGCAGCTTAGGACAGGGGGATCAGCCCCAGCATTTT
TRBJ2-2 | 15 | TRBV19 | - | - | CASSIDHSYTGELFF | TGTGCCAGTAGTATAGATCACAGTTACACCGGGGAGCTGTTTTTT
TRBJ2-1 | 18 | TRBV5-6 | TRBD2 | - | CASSLEVSGRPLRNEQFF | TGTGCCAGCAGCTTGGAGGTTAGCGGGAGGCCCCTTCGCAATGAGCAGTTCTTC
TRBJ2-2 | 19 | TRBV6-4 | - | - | CASSDTPLTGTVNTGELFF | TGTGCCAGCAGTGACACGCCCCTTACCGGGACGGTGAATACCGGGGAGCTGTTTTTT
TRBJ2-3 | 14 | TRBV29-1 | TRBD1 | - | CSVRVQGVGDTQYF | TGCAGCGTAAGAGTACAGGGGGTAGGAGATACGCAGTATTTT
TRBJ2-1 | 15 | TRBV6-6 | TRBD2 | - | CASTLLAGGHNEQFF | TGTGCCAGCACCCTACTAGCGGGAGGTCACAATGAGCAGTTCTTC
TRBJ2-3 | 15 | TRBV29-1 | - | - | CSVRTMGRSTDTQYF | TGCAGCGTCCGAACCATGGGGCGGAGCACAGATACGCAGTATTTT
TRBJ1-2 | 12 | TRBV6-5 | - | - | CASAPREGGYTF | TGTGCCAGCGCCCCTCGGGAGGGTGGCTACACCTTC
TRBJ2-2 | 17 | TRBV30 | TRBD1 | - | CAWTLDRGWENTGELFF | TGTGCCTGGACCTTAGACAGGGGGTGGGAAAACACCGGGGAGCTGTTTTTT
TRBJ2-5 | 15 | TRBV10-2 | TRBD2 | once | CASSGLAGEKETQYF | TGCGCCAGCAGTGGACTAGCGGGCGAAAAAGAGACCCAGTACTTC
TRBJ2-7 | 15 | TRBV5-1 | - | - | CASSPDSRPTREQYF | TGCGCCAGCAGCCCCGACTCAAGACCTACGCGCGAGCAGTACTTC
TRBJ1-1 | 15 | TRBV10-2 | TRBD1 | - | CASLRGGTDGTEAFF | TGCGCCAGCTTGAGGGGGGGGACAGACGGCACTGAAGCTTTCTTT
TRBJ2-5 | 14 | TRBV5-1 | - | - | CASSVRVWEETQYF | TGCGCCAGCAGCGTCAGGGTGTGGGAAGAGACCCAGTACTTC
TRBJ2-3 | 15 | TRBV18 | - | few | CASSPAGSGTDTQYF | TGTGCCAGCTCACCAGCGGGCTCCGGCACAGATACGCAGTATTTT
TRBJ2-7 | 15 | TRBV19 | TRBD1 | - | CASSMGTGYTYEQYF | TGTGCCAGTAGTATGGGGACAGGGTACACCTACGAGCAGTACTTC
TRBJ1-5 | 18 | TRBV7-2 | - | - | CASSLSPAYWGPNQPQHF | TGTGCCAGCAGCTTAAGTCCCGCTTACTGGGGTCCCAATCAGCCCCAGCATTTT
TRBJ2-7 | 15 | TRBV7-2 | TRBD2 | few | CASSPVTSGSGEQYF | TGTGCCAGCAGCCCCGTGACTAGCGGGAGTGGGGAGCAGTACTTC
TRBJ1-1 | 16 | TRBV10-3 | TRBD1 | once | CAIGSNTGTENTEAFF | TGTGCCATCGGATCTAACACCGGGACAGAAAACACTGAAGCTTTCTTT
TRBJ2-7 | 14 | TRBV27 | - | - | CASSFSSVSYEQYF | TGTGCCAGCAGTTTTTCCAGCGTCTCCTACGAGCAGTACTTC
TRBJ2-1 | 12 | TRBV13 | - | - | CASSRGDNEQFF | TGTGCCAGCAGCCGAGGGGACAATGAGCAGTTCTTC
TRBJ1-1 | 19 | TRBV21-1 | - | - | CASSKVRFSGQSPNTEAFF | TGTGCCAGCAGCAAAGTAAGGTTTTCGGGACAGAGCCCTAACACTGAAGCTTTCTTT
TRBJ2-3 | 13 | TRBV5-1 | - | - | CASTQGGQDTQYF | TGCGCCAGCACCCAAGGGGGTCAGGATACGCAGTATTTT